The 27 T cell receptor beta chains below were found in one sample sequenced in a study of T cells after yellow fever vaccination. TCRdb reanalysed the 5' RACE reads using MiXCR and keeps one entry per CDR3 protein. The repertoire holds 400,000 to 450,000 distinct CDR3 sequences, with approximately 19% as singletons. The sequenced sample was PBMCs, obtained before the yellow fever booster vaccination. The receptors were sampled from a man younger than 35 who received the YFV17D yellow fever vaccine.

The chain carries TRBV5-4 and TRBJ2-1, with a possible D match to TRBD2 (6 bases). This CDR3 region has 14 residues. CDR1 is SGHNT, CDR2 YYREEE, per germline (reference sequence). V shed 4 bases and J shed 4 bases, with 12 bases lying between them. CDR3 nucleotides: TGTGCCAGCAGCGGAGGGCCACCTTACAATGAGCAGTTCTTC. Translated, it gives CASSGGPPYNEQFF.

The rearrangement joins TRBV5-1 to TRBJ1-5; weak D call: TRBD1 (6 bases). This CDR3 comprises 14 residues. The germline V gene has CDR1 SGHRS and CDR2 YFSETQ. The V gene lost 4 bases and the J gene lost 3 bases, with 11 bases spanning the gap. In DNA form, the CDR3 reads TGCGCCAGCAGCCCCACAGGGATCAATCAGCCCCAGCATTTT. Protein: CASSPTGINQPQHF.

This clonotype was recorded many times. J is TRBJ2-4 and V is TRBV7-2, with 9 bases fitting TRBD1. V lost 7 bases and J lost 5; bases outside the gene matches: 6. The CDR3 totals 14 residues. Germline-derived CDR1 and CDR2 are SGHTA and FQGNSA. CDR3 amino acids: CASNPGQGQNIQYF. CDR3 coding DNA: TGTGCCAGCAATCCGGGACAGGGACAAAACATTCAGTACTTC. The variable domain in full, with the rest retrieved from reference TRBV7-2 and TRBJ2-4, is GAGVSQSPSNKVTEKGKDVELRCDPISGHTALYWYRQSLGQGLEFLIYFQGNSAPDKSGLPSDRFSAERTGGSVSTLTIQRTQQEDSAVYLCASNPGQGQNIQYFGAGTRLSVL.

This chain connects TRBV18 to TRBJ2-1; D is unresolved. The CDR3 contains 14 residues. V was clipped by 4 bases and J by 5 bases, with 12 bases between them. In germline, CDR1 is KGHSH, CDR2 LQKENI. This chain's CDR3 is CASSLFDMDNEQFF. CDR3 sequence (DNA): TGTGCCAGCTCACTCTTTGACATGGACAATGAGCAGTTCTTC. The full variable domain, completed using reference TRBV18 and TRBJ2-1, is NAGVMQNPRHLVRRRGQEARLRCSPMKGHSHVYWYRQLPEEGLKFMVYLQKENIIDESGMPKERFSAEFPKEGPSILRIQQVVRGDSAAYFCASSLFDMDNEQFFGPGTRLTVL.

This chain links TRBV20-1 with TRBJ1-6; D uncertain. The CDR3 contains 14 residues. The germline CDR1 and CDR2 sequences are DFQATT and SNEGSKA (reference sequence). Trimming removed 0 bases at V and 2 bases at J, with 5 bases between. CDR3 in amino acids: CSARDTTYNSPLHF. The CDR3 DNA reads TGCAGTGCTAGAGATACGACCTATAATTCACCCCTCCACTTT.

This clonotype was recorded a few times. This sequence joins TRBV5-5 and TRBJ2-4, with a weak D call TRBD1 (5 bases). The CDR3 totals 15 residues. V was cut by 4 bases and J by 2 bases, with 13 bases left in between. From germline, CDR1 is SGHKS and CDR2 YYEKEE (reference sequence). The CDR3 coding sequence is TGTGCCAGCAGCCCTGGGGCAGGGACCAAAAACATTCAGTACTTC. Translating gives CASSPGAGTKNIQYF.

This clonotype was observed a handful of times. This chain joins TRBV12-3 or TRBV12-4 and TRBJ2-2, with D unresolved. Trimming cost V 8 bases and J 0 bases, with 7 bases left between them. There are 13 residues in the CDR3. The CDR3 here is CASLTSNTGELFF. DNA for the CDR3: TGTGCCAGCTTGACATCGAACACCGGGGAGCTGTTTTTT.

This clonotype was detected only a few times. The chain links TRBV7-8 to TRBJ2-5; D gene unclear. CDR1 and CDR2 from the germline V gene are SGHVS and FQNEAQ. Trimming took 4 bases from V and 3 from J, leaving 18 bases between them. This CDR3 region has 16 residues. CDR3 sequence reads: CASSSRAERRKETQYF. The CDR3 bases are TGTGCCAGCAGCTCCCGGGCAGAACGAAGGAAAGAGACCCAGTACTTC.

V usage is TRBV7-2 and J usage is TRBJ2-1, with D unclear. In germline, CDR1 is SGHTA, CDR2 FQGNSA. Trimming stripped 5 bases from V and 8 bases from J, with 13 bases between. The length of the CDR3 is 13 residues. CDR3 sequence reads: CASSESRYHEQFF. CDR3 nucleotides: TGTGCCAGCAGCGAATCCAGGTACCATGAGCAGTTCTTC.

The chain is built from TRBV7-3 and TRBJ2-5; 14 nucleotides align to TRBD2. Germline V gives CDR1 SGHTA, CDR2 FQGTGA. V lost 5 bases, J lost 5 bases, and 10 bases stayed unmatched. This CDR3 is 17 amino acids long. The CDR3 region has the DNA TGTGCCAGCAGCCCAGACAGACTAGCGGGGGGGCCGGAGACCCAGTACTTC. This gives the protein CASSPDRLAGGPETQYF.

This clonotype was detected a few times. This rearrangement joins TRBV20-1 to TRBJ2-5; 9 positions match TRBD1. This CDR3 comprises 14 residues. The V and J ends lost 6 bases and 7 bases, in that order; junction bases with no gene match: 12. The germline V gene has CDR1 DFQATT and CDR2 SNEGSKA (reference sequence). CDR3 residues: CSAQLTGGLGTQYF. The CDR3 bases are TGCAGTGCCCAGTTGACAGGGGGTCTGGGGACCCAGTACTTC.

This clonotype was recorded many times. The CDR3 here is CASSYTGRGTDTQYF. The CDR3 bases are TGTGCCAGCAGTTACACGGGACGGGGGACAGATACGCAGTATTTT. The gene calls are TRBV6-5 and TRBJ2-3; a weak D match, TRBD2 (6 bases). Germline V gene data show CDR1 as MNHEY and CDR2 as SVGAGI. Trimming left V 2 bases short and J 3 bases short, with 12 bases between. This CDR3 region has 15 residues.

This clonotype showed up many times. The chain uses TRBV6-5 and TRBJ2-7; D might be TRBD1 (6 bases). The V and J ends lost 2 bases and 5 bases respectively, with 10 bases between them. The CDR3 extends over 13 amino acids. Per the germline V gene, CDR1 is MNHEY and CDR2 is SVGAGI. The CDR3 bases are TGTGCCAGCAGTTACAGGGGGAGTCACGAGCAGTACGTC. The encoded protein is CASSYRGSHEQYV.

The J gene is TRBJ2-6, the V gene TRBV4-1; D ambiguous. V was cut by 1 base and J by 0 bases, with 16 bases left in between. Germline V CDR1 and CDR2: MGHRA, YSYEKL. CDR3 size: 19 residues. DNA of the CDR3: TGCGCCAGCAGCCAAGCTTGGTCCCAACTTTCCTCTGGGGCCAACGTCCTGACTTTC. Translation: CASSQAWSQLSSGANVLTF.

The chain joins TRBV6-5 to TRBJ2-1, with unresolved D. V lost 2 bases and J lost 9, with 11 bases in between. Germline V lookup: CDR1 MNHEY, CDR2 SVGAGI. The CDR3 sequence is 13 residues long. CDR3 amino acids: CASSYGPVGEQFF. The CDR3 DNA sequence: TGTGCCAGCAGTTACGGCCCCGTCGGTGAGCAGTTCTTC.

This clonotype has a handful of counts. V is TRBV7-8 and J is TRBJ2-7; a possible D gene is TRBD1 (6 bases). There are 13 residues in the CDR3. Trimming left V 4 bases short and J 3 bases short, with 10 bases between. Germline V gene sequence: CDR1 SGHVS, CDR2 FQNEAQ. CDR3 residues: CASSSEGGYEQYV. The CDR3 nucleotides are TGTGCCAGCAGCTCGGAAGGGGGCTACGAGCAGTACGTC.

This clonotype was detected only a few times. The chain employs TRBV2 and TRBJ2-1; 8 nucleotides line up with TRBD1. CDR3 length equals 17 residues. The germline gives CDR1 SNHLY, CDR2 FYNNEI. V lost 3 bases, J lost 0 bases, and 7 bases stayed unmatched. CDR3 coding DNA: TGTGCCAGCAGTGACAGGGGGCCCTTCAGCTCCTACAATGAGCAGTTCTTC. Its protein product is CASSDRGPFSSYNEQFF.

This clonotype occurred a few times. This rearrangement joins TRBV4-2 to TRBJ2-3, with D perhaps matching TRBD2 (7 bases). V was clipped by 1 base and J by 4 bases, with 12 bases between them. The CDR3 extends over 15 amino acids. Germline loops: CDR1 LGHNA, CDR2 YNFKEQ. DNA of the CDR3: TGTGCCAGCAGCCAAGCTCGCGGGGGCGCAGATACGCAGTATTTT. Its protein product is CASSQARGGADTQYF.

This clonotype has just a few counts. The rearrangement uses TRBV5-1 and TRBJ2-5, with D uncertain. CDR1 and CDR2 (germline): SGHRS, YFSETQ. There are 15 residues in the CDR3. Trimming shortened V by 1 base and J by 7 bases, and 17 bases separated the two germline ends. CDR3 protein: CASSLWARPVGTQYF. The CDR3 DNA reads as TGCGCCAGCAGCTTGTGGGCCCGGCCGGTAGGGACCCAGTACTTC.

This clonotype was seen a few times. The CDR3 is CASSLPISSGANVLTF. CDR3 sequence (DNA): TGTGCCAGCAGCTTACCTATAAGCTCTGGGGCCAACGTCCTGACTTTC. V gene TRBV7-9 combines with J gene TRBJ2-6, with D hard to call. Per the germline V gene, CDR1 is SEHNR and CDR2 is FQNEAQ (reference sequence). CDR3 length equals 16 residues. V lost 2 bases and J 0 bases, leaving 8 bases between the germline ends.

This clonotype was counted between two and nine times. The chain links TRBV7-9 to TRBJ1-3; D possibly corresponds to TRBD1 (6 bases). From germline, CDR1 is SEHNR and CDR2 FQNEAQ (reference sequence). The CDR3 loop spans 14 amino acids. V was clipped by 4 bases and J by 4 bases, with 11 bases between them. The CDR3, as DNA: TGTGCCAGCAGCTACACAGGGCGGGGAAACACCATATATTTT. This gives the protein CASSYTGRGNTIYF.

The chain combines TRBV4-3 with TRBJ1-1; 8 bases are shared with TRBD1. V shed 0 bases, J shed 4 bases, and the junction held 7 bases outside the gene matches. CDR1 and CDR2 from the germline V gene are LGHNA and YSLEER. This CDR3 comprises 16 residues. CDR3 sequence reads: CASSQDCCQGATEAFF. The CDR3, as DNA: TGCGCCAGCAGCCAAGATTGTTGCCAGGGGGCCACTGAAGCTTTCTTT.

This clonotype was counted a few times. The chain employs TRBV24-1 and TRBJ2-5, with unresolved D. The CDR3 has 11 residues. Per the germline V gene, CDR1 is KGHDR and CDR2 is SFDVKD. Trimming stripped 2 bases from V and 5 bases from J, with 2 bases between. In DNA, the CDR3 is TGTGCCACCAGTGATTCTGAGACCCAGTACTTC. Protein: CATSDSETQYF.

This clonotype was detected a few times. This chain links TRBV5-8 with TRBJ2-7, with no clear D. V lost 7 bases and J lost 0, with 11 bases in between. The CDR3 sequence is 13 residues long. The germline gives CDR1 SGHTS, CDR2 YDEGEE. CDR3 coding DNA: TGTGCCAGCTCCCACGTCGACTCCTACGAGCAGTACTTC. Translating gives CASSHVDSYEQYF.

This clonotype has ten or more counts. The chain has TRBV12-3 or TRBV12-4 and TRBJ2-2, with no clear D. The CDR3 extends over 14 amino acids. Trimming stripped 6 bases from V and 1 base from J, with 9 bases between. The CDR3 nucleotides read TGTGCCAGCAGCCCCTCAGTGAACACCGGGGAGCTGTTTTTT. Protein product: CASSPSVNTGELFF.

V and J are TRBV18 and TRBJ1-1; D is ambiguous. Trimming removed 6 bases at V and 2 bases at J, with 19 bases between. This CDR3 region has 16 residues. Germline assignment: CDR1 KGHSH and CDR2 LQKENI. This CDR3 reads CASSRLLDPENTEAFF. As DNA, the CDR3 is TGTGCCAGCTCTAGGCTCTTAGACCCTGAAAACACTGAAGCTTTCTTT. The full variable domain, with the rest looked up from reference TRBV18 and TRBJ1-1, is NAGVMQNPRHLVRRRGQEARLRCSPMKGHSHVYWYRQLPEEGLKFMVYLQKENIIDESGMPKERFSAEFPKEGPSILRIQQVVRGDSAAYFCASSRLLDPENTEAFFGQGTRLTVV.

This clonotype was picked up a small number of times. The chain links TRBV20-1 to TRBJ1-5; possibly TRBD1 for D (6 bases). Germline-derived CDR1 and CDR2 are DFQATT and SNEGSKA (reference sequence). The CDR3 sequence is 14 residues long. Trimming removed 0 bases from V and 7 bases from J, with 13 bases in between. The CDR3 is CSARDSGAGQPQHF. CDR3 nucleotides: TGCAGTGCTAGAGATTCGGGGGCTGGGCAGCCCCAGCATTTT.